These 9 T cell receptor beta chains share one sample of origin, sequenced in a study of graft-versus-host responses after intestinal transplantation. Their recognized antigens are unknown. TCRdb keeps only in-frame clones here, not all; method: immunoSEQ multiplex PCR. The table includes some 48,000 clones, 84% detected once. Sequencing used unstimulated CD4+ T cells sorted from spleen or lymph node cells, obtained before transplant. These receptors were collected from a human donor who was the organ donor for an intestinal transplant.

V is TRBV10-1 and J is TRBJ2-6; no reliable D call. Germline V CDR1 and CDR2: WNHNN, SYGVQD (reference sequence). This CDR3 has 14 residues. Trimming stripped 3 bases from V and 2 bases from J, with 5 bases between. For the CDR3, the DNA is TGCGCCAGCAGTGAACCTCCTGGGGCCAACGTCCTGACTTTC. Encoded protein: CASSEPPGANVLTF.

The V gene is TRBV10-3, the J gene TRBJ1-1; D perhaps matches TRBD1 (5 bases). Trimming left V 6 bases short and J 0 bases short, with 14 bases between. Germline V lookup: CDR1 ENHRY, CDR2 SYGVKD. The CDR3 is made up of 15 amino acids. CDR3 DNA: TGTGCCATCAGGGGGCAGCTTTTCATGAACACTGAAGCTTTCTTT. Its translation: CAIRGQLFMNTEAFF.

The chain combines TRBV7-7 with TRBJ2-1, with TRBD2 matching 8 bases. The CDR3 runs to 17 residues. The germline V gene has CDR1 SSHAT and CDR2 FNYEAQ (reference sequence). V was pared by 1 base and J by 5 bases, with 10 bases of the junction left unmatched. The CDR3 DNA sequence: TGTGCCAGCAGCTTAGAAGTTAGCGGGAATATCAACAATGAGCAGTTCTTC. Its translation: CASSLEVSGNINNEQFF.

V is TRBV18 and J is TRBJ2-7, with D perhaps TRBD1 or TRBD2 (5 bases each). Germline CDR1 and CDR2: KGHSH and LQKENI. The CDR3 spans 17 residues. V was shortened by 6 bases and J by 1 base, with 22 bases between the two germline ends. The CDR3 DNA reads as TGTGCCAGCTCCCCGGCAGGGAGAGACCTAACATCCTACGAGCAGTACTTC. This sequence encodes CASSPAGRDLTSYEQYF.

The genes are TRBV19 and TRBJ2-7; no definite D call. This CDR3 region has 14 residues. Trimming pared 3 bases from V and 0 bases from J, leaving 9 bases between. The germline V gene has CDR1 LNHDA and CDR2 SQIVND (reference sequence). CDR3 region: CASSIGQDSYEQYF. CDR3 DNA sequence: TGTGCCAGTAGTATCGGTCAGGACTCCTACGAGCAGTACTTC.

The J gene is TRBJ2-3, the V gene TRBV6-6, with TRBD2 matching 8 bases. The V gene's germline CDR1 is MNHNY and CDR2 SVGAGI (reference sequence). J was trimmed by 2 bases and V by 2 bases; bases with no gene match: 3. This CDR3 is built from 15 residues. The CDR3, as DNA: TGTGCCAGCAGTTACGTAGCGGGGTCCACAGATACGCAGTATTTT. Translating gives CASSYVAGSTDTQYF.

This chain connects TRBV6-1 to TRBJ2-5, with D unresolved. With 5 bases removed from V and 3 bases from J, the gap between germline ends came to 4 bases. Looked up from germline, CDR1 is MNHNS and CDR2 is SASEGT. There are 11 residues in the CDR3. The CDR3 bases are TGTGCCAGCAGTTCGAAAGAGACCCAGTACTTC. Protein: CASSSKETQYF.

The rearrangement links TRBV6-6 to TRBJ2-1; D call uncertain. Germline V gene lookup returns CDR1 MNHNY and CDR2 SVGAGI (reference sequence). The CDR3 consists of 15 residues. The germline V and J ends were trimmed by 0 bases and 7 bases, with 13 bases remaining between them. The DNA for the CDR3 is TGTGCCAGCAGTTACTCACCCAAGGACGGGAATGAGCAGTTCTTC. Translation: CASSYSPKDGNEQFF.

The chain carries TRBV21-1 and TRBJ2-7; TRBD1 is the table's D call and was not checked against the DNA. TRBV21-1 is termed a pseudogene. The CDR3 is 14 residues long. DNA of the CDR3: TGTGCCAGCACTTCCCGCAGGGGCTCCTACGAGCAGTACTTC. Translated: CASTSRRGSYEQYF.